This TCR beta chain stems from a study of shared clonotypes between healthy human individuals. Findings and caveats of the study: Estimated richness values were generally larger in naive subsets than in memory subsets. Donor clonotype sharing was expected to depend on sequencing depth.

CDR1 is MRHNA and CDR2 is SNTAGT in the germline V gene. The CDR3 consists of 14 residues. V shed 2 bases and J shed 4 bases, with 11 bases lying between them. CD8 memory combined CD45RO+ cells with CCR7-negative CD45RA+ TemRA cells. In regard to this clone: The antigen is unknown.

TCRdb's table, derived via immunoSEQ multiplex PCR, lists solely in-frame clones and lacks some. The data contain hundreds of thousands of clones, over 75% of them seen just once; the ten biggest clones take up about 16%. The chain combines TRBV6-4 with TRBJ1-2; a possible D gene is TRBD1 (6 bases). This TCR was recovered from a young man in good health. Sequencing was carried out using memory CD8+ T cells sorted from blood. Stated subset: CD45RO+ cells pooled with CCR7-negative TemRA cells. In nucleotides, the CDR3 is TGTGCCAGCAGTGACGGGGGGCAGGCCTATGGCTACACCTTC. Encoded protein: CASSDGGQAYGYTF.